The sequence of this T cell receptor beta chain was determined in a study of early T cells in non-severe SARS-CoV-2 infection. As for the study in general: Investigators sequenced bulk RNA drawn from unsorted whole blood, and chains remained unpaired.

This clonotype was seen repeatedly, ten times or more. TCRdb used MiXCR to reprocess the 5' RACE reads, holding one entry per CDR3 protein. Of 25,000 or so distinct CDR3 sequences in the sample, around 6% were seen once. With 0 bases removed from V and 4 bases from J, the gap between germline ends came to 12 bases. CDR1 and CDR2 from the germline V gene are SNHLY and FYNNEI. This CDR3 has 15 amino acids. V and J are TRBV2 and TRBJ1-1, with a tentative D call TRBD1 (5 bases). The sequence was obtained from an adult who was a healthcare worker with PCR-confirmed SARS-CoV-2 infection or an uninfected control (not recorded which). Sequenced material: whole blood. The CDR3 DNA reads as TGTGCCAGCAGTGAAGCGCAGGGAATGGTCACTGAAGCTTTCTTT. It specifies CASSEAQGMVTEAFF.